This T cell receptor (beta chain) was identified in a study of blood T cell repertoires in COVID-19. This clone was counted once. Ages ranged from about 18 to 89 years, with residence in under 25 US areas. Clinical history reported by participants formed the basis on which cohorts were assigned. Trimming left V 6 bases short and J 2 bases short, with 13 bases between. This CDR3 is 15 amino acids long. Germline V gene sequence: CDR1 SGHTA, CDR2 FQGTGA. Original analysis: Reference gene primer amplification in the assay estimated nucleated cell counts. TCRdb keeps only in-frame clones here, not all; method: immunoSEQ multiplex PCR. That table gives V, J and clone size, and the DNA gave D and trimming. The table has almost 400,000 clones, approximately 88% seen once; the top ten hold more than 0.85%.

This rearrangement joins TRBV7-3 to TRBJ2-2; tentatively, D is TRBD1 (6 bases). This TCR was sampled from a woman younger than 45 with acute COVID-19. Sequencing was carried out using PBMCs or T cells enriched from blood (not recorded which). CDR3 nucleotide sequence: TGTGCCAGCAGTCCTACAGGGAGAAACACCGGGGAGCTGTTTTTT. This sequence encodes CASSPTGRNTGELFF.